The clone carrying this T cell receptor beta chain was picked up one time. V lost 3 bases, J lost 4 bases, and 3 bases stayed unmatched. The V gene's germline CDR1 is LNHNV and CDR2 YYDKDF (reference sequence). This CDR3 is built from 17 residues. Sequencing used immunoSEQ multiplex PCR; TCRdb keeps in-frame clones, though not all of them. The sample lists 230,000 or so clones, around 84% seen once, with about 2.1% in the top ten. This entry belongs to a study of blood T cell repertoires in COVID-19. Study at large: PBMCs, B-cell-depleted T cells, or T cells provided the cDNA or gDNA that made up the material.

The V and J genes are TRBV15 and TRBJ2-1, with 16 bases aligning to TRBD2. Sequencing input: peripheral blood. The sequence derives from a man aged 35 to 55 who had recovered from COVID-19. The CDR3 region is CATSSWGLAGGYNEQFF. CDR3 bases: TGTGCCACCAGCAGCTGGGGACTAGCGGGAGGGTACAATGAGCAGTTCTTC.